One sample yielded the 32 T cell receptor beta chains listed below, sequenced in a study of cytomegalovirus exposure and HLA in healthy donors. It was with 60 Vbeta and 13 Jbeta primers that the PCR ran. The data were produced by immunoSEQ multiplex PCR, yet TCRdb's version contains in-frame clones alone and is incomplete. The sample has more than 35,000 clones; 60% to 75% are singletons. The sample taken for sequencing was PBMCs. The receptors stem from a middle-aged man in good health and CMV-seronegative.

This clone was observed a single time. This chain links TRBV25-1 with TRBJ2-5; the D is unclear. The germline V gene has CDR1 MGHDK and CDR2 SYGVNS. Trimming left V 3 bases short and J 5 bases short, with 16 bases between. The CDR3 consists of 15 residues. CDR3 sequence reads: CASSDPSTLRETQYF. The CDR3 bases are TGTGCCAGCAGTGACCCTTCCACCCTACGGGAGACCCAGTACTTC.

This clone was observed a handful of times. The rearrangement joins TRBV18 to TRBJ2-7; 7 nucleotides line up with TRBD1. Germline trimming cut 3 bases from V and 4 bases from J; bases unmatched to any gene: 6. Germline CDR1 and CDR2: KGHSH and LQKENI. The CDR3 extends over 14 amino acids. CDR3: CASSPQGQIYEQYF. CDR3 coding DNA: TGTGCCAGCTCACCCCAGGGACAGATTTACGAGCAGTACTTC.

The J gene is TRBJ2-3, the V gene TRBV30; 10 positions agree with TRBD2. Germline V lookup: CDR1 GTSNPN, CDR2 SVGIG (reference sequence). The CDR3 has 17 residues. The junction had 11 bases not matched to a gene; V was cut back by 0 bases and J by 5 bases. The CDR3 coding sequence is TGTGCCTGGAGTGTACCCTCACTAGCGGGGAAAGGAGATACGCAGTATTTT. Translated: CAWSVPSLAGKGDTQYF.

The V call is TRBV15, the J call TRBJ1-1, with D possibly matching TRBD1 (6 bases). V was cut by 0 bases and J by 5 bases, with 19 bases left in between. This CDR3 has 17 amino acids. The germline V gene has CDR1 LNHNV and CDR2 YYDKDF (reference sequence). Here the CDR3 DNA reads TGTGCCACCAGCAGAGATTTGGGGGGCGGGGGGACGACTGAAGCTTTCTTT. Protein: CATSRDLGGGGTTEAFF.

This clone was observed a handful of times. V gene TRBV7-9 combines with J gene TRBJ2-5; tentatively, D is TRBD1 (7 bases). This CDR3 contains 14 residues. Trimming cost V 6 bases and J 2 bases, with 13 bases left between them. CDR1 and CDR2 (germline): SEHNR, FQNEAQ (reference sequence). CDR3 protein: CASRGRDSQETQYF. Written as DNA, the CDR3 is TGTGCCAGCAGAGGGCGGGACAGTCAAGAGACCCAGTACTTC.

The J gene is TRBJ1-1, the V gene TRBV29-1, with 8 bases lining up with TRBD1. This CDR3 is built from 13 residues. Per the germline V gene, CDR1 is SQVTM and CDR2 is ANQGSEA. Losses at the gene ends were 6 bases for V and 1 base for J; bases not matched to a gene: 4. The chain's CDR3 is CSVEGQANTEAFF. The CDR3 nucleotides are TGCAGCGTGGAGGGACAGGCGAACACTGAAGCTTTCTTT.

V usage is TRBV7-9 and J usage is TRBJ2-2; TRBD1 matches at 10 bases. This CDR3 is 16 amino acids long. Trimming cost V 5 bases and J 6 bases; bases outside gene matches: 9. CDR1 and CDR2 (germline): SEHNR, FQNEAQ (reference sequence). The CDR3 loop reads CASSPRRTGGPGELFF. The CDR3 nucleotides are TGTGCCAGCAGCCCCAGGAGGACAGGGGGTCCCGGGGAGCTGTTTTTT.

V usage is TRBV4-1 and J usage is TRBJ1-2; the D gene is possibly TRBD1 (5 bases). The germline gives CDR1 MGHRA, CDR2 YSYEKL. The V and J ends lost 0 bases and 2 bases respectively, with 7 bases between them. The CDR3 contains 14 residues. CDR3: CASSQDPGNYGYTF. In nucleotides, the CDR3 is TGCGCCAGCAGCCAAGATCCAGGGAACTATGGCTACACCTTC.

This clone was observed a few times. This chain joins TRBV2 and TRBJ2-7, with 8 bases that match TRBD2. The germline CDR1 and CDR2 sequences are SNHLY and FYNNEI. The CDR3 is 14 amino acids. V was clipped by 5 bases and J by 5 bases; unmatched bases: 8. CDR3 loop: CASSSRGGSDEQYF. In DNA, the CDR3 is TGTGCCAGCAGTAGCCGGGGGGGGTCGGACGAGCAGTACTTC.

This clone has only a few counts. J is TRBJ2-7 and V is TRBV5-1, with TRBD1 identical over 12 bases. With V trimmed by 6 bases and J by 6 bases, 10 bases remained unmatched. Per the germline V gene, CDR1 is SGHRS and CDR2 is YFSETQ. This CDR3 has 15 amino acids. CDR3 loop: CASNYLGTGGSEQYF. The CDR3 DNA reads TGCGCCAGCAACTATCTAGGGACAGGGGGCAGCGAGCAGTACTTC. Complete variable domain (other parts from reference TRBV5-1 and TRBJ2-7): KAGVTQTPRYLIKTRGQQVTLSCSPISGHRSVSWYQQTPGQGLQFLFEYFSETQRNKGNFPGRFSGRQFSNSRSEMNVSTLELGDSALYLCASNYLGTGGSEQYFGPGTRLTVT.

This CDR3 reads CASSIIYSREQYF. In DNA, the CDR3 is TGTGCCAGTAGTATAATATACAGTCGCGAGCAGTACTTC. The V and J genes are TRBV19 and TRBJ2-7; D is undetermined. Germline CDR1 is LNHDA and CDR2 is SQIVND (reference sequence). CDR3 length equals 13 residues. The germline V and J ends were trimmed by 2 bases and 6 bases, with 11 bases remaining between them.

The CDR3 reads CAISEVGETSTDTQYF. CDR3 DNA: TGTGCCATCAGTGAGGTGGGAGAGACTAGCACAGATACGCAGTATTTT. This sequence joins TRBV10-3 and TRBJ2-3; tentative D call: TRBD2 (5 bases). Trimming took 2 bases from V and 0 from J, leaving 12 bases between them. The CDR3 contains 16 residues. CDR1 is ENHRY and CDR2 is SYGVKD in the germline V gene.

The rearrangement joins TRBV7-8 to TRBJ1-5; TRBD1 might be the D (6 bases). The CDR3 spans 16 residues. The germline V gene encodes CDR1 SGHVS and CDR2 FQNEAQ. V dropped 4 bases and J dropped 2 bases, with 15 bases sitting between them. CDR3 loop: CASSSGQGRGNQPQHF. The CDR3 nucleotides are TGTGCCAGCAGCTCAGGGCAGGGGCGCGGCAATCAGCCCCAGCATTTT.

The chain recombines TRBV6-5 with TRBJ2-2; 10 nucleotides line up with TRBD2. V dropped 4 bases and J dropped 5; count of bases not matched to a gene: 7. CDR3 length: 16 residues. CDR1 MNHEY and CDR2 SVGAGI come from the germline V gene. The CDR3: CASSSPKRGGTGELFF. DNA of the CDR3: TGTGCCAGCAGTTCTCCAAAGCGGGGGGGGACCGGGGAGCTGTTTTTT.

The chain has TRBV9 and TRBJ1-4; TRBD1 matches at 7 bases. Germline V gene data show CDR1 as SGDLS and CDR2 as YYNGEE. V lost 0 bases and J lost 5; bases outside the gene matches: 4. The CDR3 contains 15 residues. CDR3 nucleotide sequence: TGTGCCAGCAGCGTAGAGGACAGGCCCAATGAAAAACTGTTTTTT. It specifies CASSVEDRPNEKLFF.

The chain combines TRBV11-2 with TRBJ1-2, with 7 bases aligning to TRBD1. Germline loops: CDR1 SGHAT, CDR2 FQNNGV. The J segment lost 6 bases and the V segment lost 4 bases, leaving 2 bases of the junction unmatched. CDR3 size: 12 residues. CDR3 sequence (DNA): TGTGCCAGCAGCTCGACAGGGAATGGCTACACCTTC. Translating it yields CASSSTGNGYTF.

The chain combines TRBV28 with TRBJ2-6; D possibly corresponds to TRBD1 (5 bases). The CDR3 totals 16 residues. V lost 6 bases to trimming and J lost 0 bases, with 12 bases between them. Germline CDR1 MDHEN, CDR2 SYDVKM. The CDR3 nucleotides read TGTGCCAGCAGGAGACAGCCTTCCTCTGGGGCCAACGTCCTGACTTTC. This encodes CASRRQPSSGANVLTF.

This chain connects TRBV6-1 to TRBJ1-1, with a possible D match to TRBD1 (6 bases). The germline gives CDR1 MNHNS, CDR2 SASEGT. Between the trimmed V and J ends, which lost 0 bases and 4 bases, there was a span of 12 bases. The CDR3 totals 15 residues. The CDR3 protein is CASSEASPGVTEAFF. In DNA, the CDR3 is TGTGCCAGCAGTGAAGCGTCCCCAGGGGTCACTGAAGCTTTCTTT.

The J gene is TRBJ2-3, the V gene TRBV4-2; perhaps TRBD1 as D (6 bases). Trimming shortened V by 0 bases and J by 4 bases, and 11 bases separated the two germline ends. Per the germline V gene, CDR1 is LGHNA and CDR2 is YNFKEQ. The CDR3 totals 15 residues. The CDR3 loop is CASSQEQQGPDTQYF. CDR3 coding DNA: TGTGCCAGCAGCCAAGAGCAACAGGGCCCAGATACGCAGTATTTT.

The chain employs TRBV30 and TRBJ1-2, with D hard to call. Trimming shortened V by 0 bases and J by 8 bases, and 7 bases separated the two germline ends. Germline V gives CDR1 GTSNPN, CDR2 SVGIG (reference sequence). CDR3 length equals 11 residues. In DNA, the CDR3 is TGTGCCTGGAGTGTACTAGGGGGCTACACCTTC. Translated, it gives CAWSVLGGYTF.

The chain combines TRBV4-3 with TRBJ2-1; 7 bases align to TRBD2. V lost 2 bases to trimming and J lost 1 base; unmatched junction nucleotides: 5. CDR3 length: 16 residues. The germline V gene encodes CDR1 LGHNA and CDR2 YSLEER. Here the CDR3 DNA reads TGCGCCAGCAGCCAATCAAGCGGGGTATCCTACAATGAGCAGTTCTTC. Protein product: CASSQSSGVSYNEQFF.

The CDR3: CASSLGGGSETQYF. In nucleotides, the CDR3 is TGTGCCAGCAGCCTGGGAGGGGGATCAGAGACCCAGTACTTC. This chain connects TRBV7-6 to TRBJ2-5, with D possibly matching TRBD2 (7 bases). This CDR3 contains 14 residues. Trimming left V 5 bases short and J 4 bases short, with 14 bases between. Germline V gene lookup returns CDR1 SGHVS and CDR2 FNYEAQ.

The rearrangement links TRBV19 to TRBJ2-7; a possible D gene is TRBD2 (5 bases). The ends were cut back, 3 bases at V and 5 bases at J, with 14 bases in the middle. From germline, CDR1 is LNHDA and CDR2 SQIVND (reference sequence). The CDR3 sequence is 14 residues long. The CDR3 coding sequence is TGTGCCAGTAGTATGGAGGCAGGAGCTAACGAGCAGTACTTC. It specifies CASSMEAGANEQYF.

The chain carries TRBV7-2 and TRBJ1-1; a possible D gene is TRBD1 (6 bases). Germline V gives CDR1 SGHTA, CDR2 FQGNSA. V shed 4 bases and J shed 5 bases, with 14 bases lying between them. The CDR3 sequence is 14 residues long. CDR3 residues: CASSSTGAQTEAFF. CDR3 coding DNA: TGTGCCAGCAGCTCGACAGGCGCGCAGACTGAAGCTTTCTTT.

The J gene is TRBJ1-1, the V gene TRBV19; D is possibly TRBD1 (6 bases). Per germline, CDR1 LNHDA and CDR2 SQIVND (reference sequence). This CDR3 comprises 12 residues. Trimming pared 5 bases from V and 3 bases from J, leaving 7 bases between. The CDR3: CASSPGDTEAFF. The CDR3 nucleotides are TGTGCCAGTAGTCCAGGGGACACTGAAGCTTTCTTT.

The rearrangement joins TRBV2 to TRBJ1-2; D is unresolved. The germline V and J ends were trimmed by 8 bases and 2 bases, with 6 bases remaining between them. Germline V gives CDR1 SNHLY, CDR2 FYNNEI. The CDR3 runs to 11 residues. CDR3 in DNA: TGTGCCAGCGGGGAGAACTATGGCTACACCTTC. Translated: CASGENYGYTF.

V gene TRBV28 combines with J gene TRBJ1-2; 8 bases map to TRBD1. In germline, CDR1 is MDHEN, CDR2 SYDVKM. J lost 4 bases, V lost 3 bases, and 4 bases had no gene match. The CDR3 totals 14 residues. The CDR3 DNA reads TGTGCCAGCAGTTTTCCGGACAGGGCCTATGGCTACACCTTC. It codes for CASSFPDRAYGYTF.

This clone has only one observation. The chain employs TRBV19 and TRBJ1-5; 9 bases match TRBD1. With V trimmed by 6 bases and J by 3 bases, 6 bases remained unmatched. This CDR3 spans 15 amino acids. Germline CDR1 and CDR2: LNHDA and SQIVND (reference sequence). As DNA, the CDR3 is TGTGCCAGTAGGGACAGGGGATTGTTCAATCAGCCCCAGCATTTT. It encodes CASRDRGLFNQPQHF.

The V call is TRBV18, the J call TRBJ2-6; D is undetermined. Germline V lookup: CDR1 KGHSH, CDR2 LQKENI. V dropped 1 base and J dropped 6 bases, with 13 bases sitting between them. This CDR3 comprises 16 residues. DNA for the CDR3: TGTGCCAGCTCACCACGAGCCACGTTCGAGGCCAACGTCCTGACTTTC. It codes for CASSPRATFEANVLTF.

This clone was found once. This chain links TRBV4-1 with TRBJ1-2, with a weak D call TRBD1 (6 bases). This CDR3 is 14 amino acids long. Trimming left V 1 base short and J 4 bases short, with 10 bases between. Germline V gene sequence: CDR1 MGHRA, CDR2 YSYEKL. In DNA form, the CDR3 reads TGCGCCAGCAGCCAAGCCACAGGGCCCTATGGCTACACCTTC. It is translated as CASSQATGPYGYTF.

The rearrangement uses TRBV18 and TRBJ2-5; D is possibly TRBD2 (5 bases). Trimming shortened V by 0 bases and J by 0 bases, and 5 bases separated the two germline ends. The CDR3 spans 14 residues. The V gene's germline CDR1 is KGHSH and CDR2 LQKENI. This CDR3 reads CASSPPTNQETQYF. CDR3 DNA: TGTGCCAGCTCACCACCGACTAACCAAGAGACCCAGTACTTC.

J is TRBJ2-7 and V is TRBV6-1; a weak D match, TRBD2 (7 bases). This CDR3 region has 12 residues. Looked up from germline, CDR1 is MNHNS and CDR2 is SASEGT. Trimming took 3 bases from V and 6 from J, leaving 9 bases between them. For the CDR3, the DNA is TGTGCCAGCAGTGACGGGGGGCGCGAGCAGTACTTC. Its protein product is CASSDGGREQYF.